The clone carrying this TCR beta chain is a singleton in its sample. No antigen is known for it. Patients had resection in Japan or China between about 2013 and 2017. These data originate in a study of immune evolution from preneoplasia to lung adenocarcinoma. General observations from the study: Normal lung had highest clonality; later lesions appeared denser, more diverse.

The data were produced by immunoSEQ multiplex PCR, yet TCRdb's version contains in-frame clones alone and is incomplete. This sample has several thousand clones; 78% occur once, and the top ten carry around 8%. The CDR3 runs to 13 residues. The germline CDR1 and CDR2 sequences are MDHEN and SYDVKM. V lost 6 bases and J lost 8, with 15 bases in between. This receptor was obtained from a donor at least 70 years old with lung adenocarcinoma. The sample consisted of FFPE lung adenocarcinoma in situ tissue. V and J are TRBV28 and TRBJ2-3; perhaps TRBD2 as D (5 bases). CDR3 sequence (DNA): TGTGCCAGCAGGACCTCCGGGGTGCGTACGCAGTATTTT. Encoded protein: CASRTSGVRTQYF.